Reported below is one TCR beta chain. Its antigen is not identified. This CDR3 contains 15 residues. Germline V gene lookup returns CDR1 LNHDA and CDR2 SQIVND (reference sequence). With 0 bases removed from V and 2 bases from J, the gap between germline ends came to 10 bases. This record belongs to a study of somatic mutations in cytotoxic T cells in rheumatoid arthritis. Study conclusions and caveats: The largest CD8+ clone made up over 20% of CD8+ cells in 8 of 65 patients.

Some clones are missing from TCRdb's copy, which holds only in-frame ones; the method was immunoSEQ multiplex PCR. The sample holds approximately 30,000 clones; about 81% are singletons and the top ten take about 8.6%. This TCR was recovered from an adult with rheumatoid arthritis. The sample consisted of CD8+ T cells sorted from blood. The chain has TRBV19 and TRBJ2-5; D remains unclear. CDR3 coding DNA: TGTGCCAGTAGTATAGATCTCGGAGCACAAGAGACCCAGTACTTC. Translated, it gives CASSIDLGAQETQYF.